Here is one T cell receptor (beta chain) with its context. Patients from Seattle were sampled longitudinally, starting during active infection. TCRdb's table, derived via immunoSEQ multiplex PCR, lists solely in-frame clones and lacks some. Of roughly 190,000 clones in the sample, roughly 82% are singletons; the top ten hold approximately 7.8%. The data were taken from a study of blood T cell repertoires in COVID-19. CDR3 length: 11 residues. Germline CDR1 and CDR2: DFQATT and SNEGSKA (reference sequence). V gave up 7 bases and J gave up 7 bases, with 13 bases separating them. The chain links TRBV20-1 to TRBJ2-5, with D tentatively TRBD2 (5 bases). The sample comprised peripheral blood. This TCR derives from a woman aged 55 to 70 with COVID-19, enrolled during active disease. The CDR3 region has the DNA TGCAGTGTGGTCAGCGAGGGGACCCAGTACTTC. Translation gives CSVVSEGTQYF.